The next 12 T cell receptor beta chains were all read from a single sample in a study of blood T cell repertoires in COVID-19. Sequencing was performed with immunoSEQ multiplex PCR; in TCRdb, only in-frame clones are kept and a portion is missing. The sample has 130,000 to 150,000 clones, approximately 88% seen once; the top ten hold 1.5% to 2%. Sequenced: peripheral blood. Receptors were obtained from a man between 65 and 85 years old with acute or convalescent COVID-19.

As DNA, the CDR3 is TGTGCCAGCAGCCAACCCGGGACAGTAAGGAATGGCTACACCTTC. Amino acids: CASSQPGTVRNGYTF. This chain connects TRBV3-1 (or the pseudogene TRBV3-2) to TRBJ1-2; 7 nucleotides line up with TRBD1. This CDR3 contains 15 residues. The J segment lost 6 bases and the V segment lost 2 bases, leaving 9 bases of the junction unmatched. Per the germline V gene, CDR1 is LGHDT and CDR2 is YNNKEL (reference sequence).

The chain employs TRBV19 and TRBJ1-5; D remains ambiguous. Germline V gives CDR1 LNHDA, CDR2 SQIVND (reference sequence). V dropped 7 bases and J dropped 0 bases, with 13 bases sitting between them. The CDR3 extends over 15 amino acids. CDR3 loop: CASILTQDSNQPQHF. The CDR3 coding sequence is TGTGCCAGTATTCTGACGCAGGATAGCAATCAGCCCCAGCATTTT.

This chain joins TRBV27 and TRBJ1-4; no firm D call. The CDR3 is made up of 13 amino acids. From germline, CDR1 is MNHEY and CDR2 SMNVEV (reference sequence). The V end lost 1 base, the J end lost 8 bases, and 8 bases lay between the germline ends. CDR3 loop: CASSLFHREKLFF. Here the CDR3 DNA reads TGTGCCAGCAGTTTATTCCACCGGGAAAAACTGTTTTTT.

The genes are TRBV2 and TRBJ1-1; D perhaps matches TRBD1 (6 bases). This CDR3 is 19 amino acids long. Germline V gene sequence: CDR1 SNHLY, CDR2 FYNNEI. The V end was cut by 2 bases, the J end by 2 bases, with 24 bases between. The CDR3 nucleotides read TGTGCCAGCAGTGAATTTCAGGATTTACAGGGTTTTAGTAACACTGAAGCTTTCTTT. Its protein product is CASSEFQDLQGFSNTEAFF.

This clone was detected once. V usage is TRBV13 and J usage is TRBJ2-3, with 8 bases lining up with TRBD1. This CDR3 spans 14 amino acids. Germline-derived CDR1 and CDR2 are PRHDT and FYEKMQ (reference sequence). Trimming at V came to 4 bases and at J to 6 bases, leaving 6 bases not matched to a gene. The CDR3 is CASSSRTGRDTQYF. CDR3 coding DNA: TGTGCCAGCAGCTCAAGGACAGGGAGGGATACGCAGTATTTT.

V usage is TRBV2 and J usage is TRBJ2-7, with a tentative D call TRBD2 (5 bases). Trimming took off 6 bases at V and 7 bases at J, with 16 bases between the two ends. The CDR3 loop spans 13 amino acids. CDR1 is SNHLY, CDR2 FYNNEI, per germline. As DNA, the CDR3 is TGTGCCAGCAGGCAAGGACTCCTCGGGGAGCAGTACTTC. As protein: CASRQGLLGEQYF.

This clone occurred a few times. The rearrangement joins TRBV28 to TRBJ1-5; D is undetermined. The germline CDR1 and CDR2 sequences are MDHEN and SYDVKM. The CDR3 runs 16 residues. V was clipped by 1 base and J by 0 bases, with 10 bases between them. The CDR3 region is CASSLYRGYSNQPQHF. The CDR3 bases are TGTGCCAGCAGTTTATACCGGGGATATAGCAATCAGCCCCAGCATTTT. The variable domain in full, completed from reference TRBV28 and TRBJ1-5, reads DVKVTQSSRYLVKRTGEKVFLECVQDMDHENMFWYRQDPGLGLRLIYFSYDVKMKEKGDIPEGYSVSREKKERFSLILESASTNQTSMYLCASSLYRGYSNQPQHFGDGTRLSIL.

This chain connects TRBV6-5 to TRBJ2-5, with 9 bases that match TRBD2. Germline V CDR1 and CDR2: MNHEY, SVGAGI. The CDR3 spans 13 residues. V dropped 6 bases and J dropped 4; count of bases not matched to a gene: 3. In DNA form, the CDR3 reads TGTGCCAGCAGCGGACTAGCGCGAGAGACCCAGTACTTC. Protein product: CASSGLARETQYF.

This clone was seen a handful of times. The V gene is TRBV4-2, the J gene TRBJ2-7; D remains ambiguous. The CDR3 sequence is 15 residues long. The V end lost 0 bases, the J end lost 7 bases, and 16 bases lay between the germline ends. The V gene's germline CDR1 is LGHNA and CDR2 YNFKEQ. The CDR3 nucleotides are TGTGCCAGCAGCCAAGATCCGGCTATCCCTAGGGAGCAGTACTTC. It encodes CASSQDPAIPREQYF.

With regard to this clone: Germline is not matched at one junction end, which may reflect a read error. The chain links TRBV5-8 to TRBJ1-1, with D perhaps TRBD1 (6 bases). The CDR3 covers 10 residues. The V gene's germline CDR1 is SGHTS and CDR2 YDEGEE. The CDR3 nucleotides read TGTGCCAGCGGGAGAAACAGGGAGATCTTT. It yields the protein CASGRNREIF.

V and J are TRBV2 and TRBJ2-5, with TRBD2 matching over 10 bases. Per the germline V gene, CDR1 is SNHLY and CDR2 is FYNNEI. J was trimmed by 4 bases and V by 0 bases; bases with no gene match: 5. This CDR3 comprises 16 residues. CDR3 protein: CASSEAQRGGPETQYF. CDR3 bases: TGTGCCAGCAGTGAAGCCCAGCGGGGGGGCCCAGAGACCCAGTACTTC.

The CDR3 DNA is TGTGCCAGCAGCCCCCGGGCGGGGAACACCGGGGAGCTGTTTTTT. It specifies CASSPRAGNTGELFF. The V call is TRBV7-2, the J call TRBJ2-2; D might be TRBD2 (5 bases). This CDR3 is 15 amino acids long. The V and J ends lost 5 bases and 1 base respectively, with 11 bases between them. The germline gives CDR1 SGHTA, CDR2 FQGNSA.